A single sample gave rise to the 29 T cell receptor beta chains below, sequenced in a study of T cells after yellow fever vaccination. TCRdb used MiXCR to reprocess the 5' RACE reads, holding one entry per CDR3 protein. This sample carries about 580,000 distinct CDR3 sequences, 17% of them seen once, and the ten largest clones take 15% to 20%. Here the sequenced sample was PBMCs, taken around 5 days after the first yellow fever vaccination. Receptor source: a man aged 18-30 years who received the YFV17D yellow fever vaccine.

This clonotype has more than one count but fewer than ten. The chain couples TRBV7-9 to TRBJ1-2; unclear D gene. Trimming took 1 base from V and 7 from J, leaving 1 base between them. The CDR3 runs to 10 residues. CDR1 and CDR2 from the germline V gene are SEHNR and FQNEAQ (reference sequence). The CDR3 protein is CASSLVGYTF. The CDR3 DNA reads as TGTGCCAGCAGCTTAGTTGGCTACACCTTC.

J is TRBJ1-6 and V is TRBV7-9; D remains unclear. The CDR3 totals 12 residues. The germline V gene has CDR1 SEHNR and CDR2 FQNEAQ (reference sequence). V was clipped by 3 bases and J by 8 bases, with 5 bases between them. CDR3 bases: TGTGCCAGCAGCTTCCAGGATTCACCCCTCCACTTT. The encoded protein is CASSFQDSPLHF. Looking up the rest from reference TRBV7-9 and TRBJ1-6 gives the full variable domain: DTGVSQNPRHKITKRGQNVTFRCDPISEHNRLYWYRQTLGQGPEFLTYFQNEAQLEKSRLLSDRFSAERPKGSFSTLEIQRTEQGDSAMYLCASSFQDSPLHFGNGTRLTVT.

This clonotype occurred a few times. J is TRBJ2-5 and V is TRBV27, with TRBD2 as a possible D gene (5 bases). The V gene's germline CDR1 is MNHEY and CDR2 SMNVEV (reference sequence). The CDR3 is 14 amino acids. V was clipped by 3 bases and J by 4 bases, with 12 bases between them. The CDR3 spells CASSFRASLETQYF. CDR3 sequence (DNA): TGTGCCAGCAGTTTTCGGGCTAGCCTAGAGACCCAGTACTTC.

At least ten counts were recorded for this clonotype. This rearrangement joins TRBV9 to TRBJ2-2; possibly TRBD1 or TRBD2 for D (6 bases each). V was cut by 6 bases and J by 6 bases, with 15 bases left in between. Germline values: CDR1 SGDLS, CDR2 YYNGEE. The CDR3 contains 14 residues. The CDR3 DNA reads TGTGCCAGCAATAGCAGGGGAGGTTCCGGGGAGCTGTTTTTT. It encodes CASNSRGGSGELFF.

The gene calls are TRBV29-1 and TRBJ2-1; TRBD2 matches at 7 bases. The CDR3 loop spans 17 amino acids. Trimming at V came to 3 bases and at J to 8 bases, leaving 19 bases not matched to a gene. Looked up from germline, CDR1 is SQVTM and CDR2 is ANQGSEA. The CDR3 DNA sequence: TGCAGCGTTGACGGTCAGGGAAATAGCGGGTCTAGGGATGAGCAGTTCTTC. Translating gives CSVDGQGNSGSRDEQFF.

This chain joins TRBV24-1 and TRBJ1-6; D is uncertain. Germline-derived CDR1 and CDR2 are KGHDR and SFDVKD. Trimming took off 4 bases at V and 6 bases at J, with 6 bases between the two ends. The CDR3 runs to 13 residues. CDR3 residues: CATSDRPNSPLHF. The CDR3 region has the DNA TGTGCCACCAGTGACCGACCTAATTCACCCCTCCACTTT.

The rearrangement uses TRBV11-2 and TRBJ1-2; 11 nucleotides align to TRBD1. This CDR3 contains 15 residues. CDR1 and CDR2 (germline): SGHAT, FQNNGV. J was trimmed by 5 bases and V by 4 bases; bases with no gene match: 6. CDR3 sequence reads: CASSSPGQGGYGYTF. The DNA of the CDR3 is TGTGCCAGCAGCTCCCCGGGACAGGGGGGGTATGGCTACACCTTC.

This sequence joins TRBV4-3 and TRBJ2-2; D is unclear. Germline CDR1 and CDR2: LGHNA and YSLEER. Trimming pared 0 bases from V and 4 bases from J, leaving 6 bases between. CDR3 length equals 14 residues. CDR3 DNA sequence: TGCGCCAGCAGCCAAGAGGCCCGCACCGGGGAGCTGTTTTTT. It codes for CASSQEARTGELFF.

This clonotype showed up many times. J is TRBJ1-6 and V is TRBV9; D remains unclear. V was trimmed by 4 bases and J by 6 bases, leaving 8 bases between them. The CDR3 spans 13 residues. Germline V CDR1 and CDR2: SGDLS, YYNGEE. CDR3 bases: TGTGCCAGCAGCCAGACCCTTAATTCACCCCTCCACTTT. This translates into CASSQTLNSPLHF.

V and J are TRBV12-3 or TRBV12-4 and TRBJ2-7, with 10 bases matching TRBD1. The J segment lost 7 bases and the V segment lost 5 bases, leaving 8 bases of the junction unmatched. The CDR3 runs to 14 residues. CDR3 region: CASSPGTGEGEQYF. The CDR3 DNA reads TGTGCCAGCAGTCCCGGGACAGGGGAAGGGGAGCAGTACTTC.

The chain links TRBV4-1 to TRBJ1-2, with 7 bases fitting TRBD1. CDR1 and CDR2 (germline): MGHRA, YSYEKL. The CDR3 loop spans 15 amino acids. V dropped 5 bases and J dropped 6; count of bases not matched to a gene: 12. CDR3 protein: CASSTPTGTSDGYTF. The CDR3 DNA reads as TGCGCCAGCAGCACCCCGACAGGGACCTCTGATGGCTACACCTTC.

This clonotype was seen a few times. A read error may account for a junction end that differs from germline. This rearrangement joins TRBV20-1 to TRBJ2-5; D unresolved. The length of the CDR3 is 14 residues. Germline CDR1 reads DFQATT; CDR2 reads SNEGSKA (reference sequence). CDR3 amino acids: CSARVGPPPGGFDF. CDR3 coding DNA: TGCAGTGCTAGAGTAGGGCCCCCCCCCGGCGGCTTCGACTTC.

This clonotype turned up a few times. The genes are TRBV28 and TRBJ2-1; 13 bases align to TRBD2. The V gene end was trimmed by 8 bases and the J gene end by 5 bases; junction bases not matched to a gene: 3. Germline CDR1 and CDR2: MDHEN and SYDVKM. The CDR3 covers 14 residues. In DNA form, the CDR3 reads TGTGCCAGCCGGGGACTAGCGGGGAACAATGAGCAGTTCTTC. Protein sequence: CASRGLAGNNEQFF.

This chain links TRBV6-2 or TRBV6-3 with TRBJ2-7; D is ambiguous. V was clipped by 6 bases and J by 2 bases, with 17 bases between them. The length of the CDR3 is 15 residues. CDR1 and CDR2 (germline): MNHEY, SVGEGT. The CDR3 nucleotides read TGTGCCAGCAGCCTCCGGACGGAGCTCCCCTACGAGCAGTACTTC. This encodes CASSLRTELPYEQYF.

The V call is TRBV5-1, the J call TRBJ2-5; 14 bases match TRBD2. From germline, CDR1 is SGHRS and CDR2 YFSETQ. The junction had 7 bases not matched to a gene; V was cut back by 7 bases and J by 5 bases. The CDR3 is made up of 15 amino acids. CDR3 loop: CASSTSGGAEETQYF. The CDR3, as DNA: TGCGCCAGCTCGACTAGCGGGGGGGCAGAGGAGACCCAGTACTTC.

V usage is TRBV6-5 and J usage is TRBJ1-3, with TRBD1 as a possible D gene (5 bases). Germline values: CDR1 MNHEY, CDR2 SVGAGI. The CDR3 consists of 17 residues. Trimming pared 0 bases from V and 4 bases from J, leaving 16 bases between. In DNA form, the CDR3 reads TGTGCCAGCAGTTACTCGTTTCGGCATACAGGAGGAAACACCATATATTTT. Encoded protein: CASSYSFRHTGGNTIYF.

This chain connects TRBV2 to TRBJ2-3, with D perhaps matching TRBD1 (5 bases). Trimming pared 8 bases from V and 2 bases from J, leaving 11 bases between. The CDR3 consists of 13 residues. Germline CDR1 and CDR2: SNHLY and FYNNEI. The CDR3: CASDGHLTDTQYF. CDR3 in DNA: TGTGCCAGCGATGGACACCTCACAGATACGCAGTATTTT.

The V gene is TRBV2, the J gene TRBJ2-7; perhaps TRBD1 as D (5 bases). The germline gives CDR1 SNHLY, CDR2 FYNNEI. This CDR3 spans 15 amino acids. Trimming took off 3 bases at V and 3 bases at J, with 15 bases between the two ends. CDR3 loop: CASSEGRGWGYEQYF. In DNA form, the CDR3 reads TGTGCCAGCAGTGAGGGAAGGGGTTGGGGCTACGAGCAGTACTTC.

This sequence joins TRBV11-2 and TRBJ2-6; the D gene could be TRBD1 or TRBD2 (5 bases each). Looked up from germline, CDR1 is SGHAT and CDR2 is FQNNGV. V was trimmed by 1 base and J by 1 base, leaving 11 bases between them. This CDR3 has 17 residues. CDR3 in amino acids: CASSLALGGSGANVLTF. CDR3 coding DNA: TGTGCCAGCAGCTTAGCTCTTGGGGGATCTGGGGCCAACGTCCTGACTTTC.

The V and J genes are TRBV6-1 and TRBJ1-6, with a tentative D call TRBD1 (5 bases). V was cut by 6 bases and J by 9 bases, with 15 bases left in between. Germline CDR1 is MNHNS and CDR2 is SASEGT. This CDR3 contains 14 residues. For the CDR3, the DNA is TGTGCCAGCAGCCCCACGGGGCCAGGTTCACCCCTCCACTTT. Protein product: CASSPTGPGSPLHF.

The chain has TRBV20-1 and TRBJ2-5; perhaps TRBD2 as D (6 bases). Trimming pared 4 bases from V and 5 bases from J, leaving 17 bases between. CDR1 is DFQATT and CDR2 is SNEGSKA in the germline V gene (reference sequence). The CDR3 has 14 amino acids. The CDR3 DNA reads as TGCAGTGCTATCCTGCCGACTAGTCTGGAGACCCAGTACTTC. Translation: CSAILPTSLETQYF.

The gene calls are TRBV10-3 and TRBJ2-1; unclear D gene. From germline, CDR1 is ENHRY and CDR2 SYGVKD. Deletions cut 2 bases from V and 10 bases from J, with 12 bases between. The CDR3 consists of 13 residues. In DNA form, the CDR3 reads TGTGCCATCAGTGAGGGTGATCAGGAGGAGCAGTTCTTC. Its protein is CAISEGDQEEQFF.

The V and J genes are TRBV5-6 and TRBJ1-5, with 7 bases identical to TRBD1. The CDR3 has 19 residues. Losses at the gene ends were 4 bases for V and 4 bases for J; bases not matched to a gene: 20. The V gene's germline CDR1 is SGHDT and CDR2 YYEEEE. Here the CDR3 reads CASSGRPTGPIRENQPQHF. The CDR3 DNA reads as TGTGCCAGCAGCGGGAGGCCGACAGGGCCGATTCGGGAGAATCAGCCCCAGCATTTT.

V usage is TRBV13 and J usage is TRBJ1-1; a possible D gene is TRBD1 (5 bases). CDR1 and CDR2 from the germline V gene are PRHDT and FYEKMQ (reference sequence). Trimming stripped 2 bases from V and 0 bases from J, with 10 bases between. The CDR3 runs 15 residues. The CDR3 region is CASSLRQDMNTEAFF. The CDR3 DNA reads as TGTGCCAGCAGCTTAAGGCAGGACATGAACACTGAAGCTTTCTTT.

This clonotype was counted at least ten times. The chain employs TRBV9 and TRBJ2-7; D might be TRBD2 (5 bases). Trimming took 5 bases from V and 0 from J, leaving 12 bases between them. This CDR3 spans 14 amino acids. Germline-derived CDR1 and CDR2 are SGDLS and YYNGEE. CDR3 bases: TGTGCCAGCAGTGGCACGGGAAGCTCCTACGAGCAGTACTTC. Protein product: CASSGTGSSYEQYF.

This chain connects TRBV14 to TRBJ2-1; perhaps TRBD1 as D (6 bases). CDR1 and CDR2 (germline): SGHDN, FVKESK. The CDR3 extends over 14 amino acids. V was trimmed by 3 bases and J by 9 bases, leaving 15 bases between them. This CDR3 is CASSHLQGSGEQFF. The CDR3 DNA reads TGTGCCAGCAGCCACCTACAGGGATCGGGTGAGCAGTTCTTC.

This clonotype was seen a few times. This chain uses TRBV2 with TRBJ1-1; D gene ambiguous. CDR3 length: 14 residues. The V end lost 8 bases, the J end lost 1 base, and 14 bases lay between the germline ends. CDR1 and CDR2 from the germline V gene are SNHLY and FYNNEI. The CDR3 DNA follows: TGTGCCAGCCGTTCGGGTAGGAGGAACACTGAAGCTTTCTTT. Translating it yields CASRSGRRNTEAFF.

This clonotype occurred a few times. The V call is TRBV5-1, the J call TRBJ1-2; D ambiguous. CDR3 length: 13 amino acids. Germline V gene lookup returns CDR1 SGHRS and CDR2 YFSETQ. Deletions cut 3 bases from V and 3 bases from J, with 9 bases between. CDR3 residues: CASSSRNDYGYTF. The CDR3 DNA reads TGCGCCAGCAGCTCCCGGAATGACTATGGCTACACCTTC.

This clonotype was observed at least ten times. The genes are TRBV6-2 or TRBV6-3 and TRBJ2-2; TRBD1 might be the D (6 bases). The V and J ends lost 4 bases and 4 bases respectively, with 25 bases between them. This CDR3 has 19 amino acids. Per germline, CDR1 MNHEY and CDR2 SVGEGT. The CDR3: CASSFLIKAGEEGTGELFF. The CDR3 nucleotides are TGTGCCAGCAGTTTTCTCATCAAAGCAGGGGAAGAGGGCACCGGGGAGCTGTTTTTT.